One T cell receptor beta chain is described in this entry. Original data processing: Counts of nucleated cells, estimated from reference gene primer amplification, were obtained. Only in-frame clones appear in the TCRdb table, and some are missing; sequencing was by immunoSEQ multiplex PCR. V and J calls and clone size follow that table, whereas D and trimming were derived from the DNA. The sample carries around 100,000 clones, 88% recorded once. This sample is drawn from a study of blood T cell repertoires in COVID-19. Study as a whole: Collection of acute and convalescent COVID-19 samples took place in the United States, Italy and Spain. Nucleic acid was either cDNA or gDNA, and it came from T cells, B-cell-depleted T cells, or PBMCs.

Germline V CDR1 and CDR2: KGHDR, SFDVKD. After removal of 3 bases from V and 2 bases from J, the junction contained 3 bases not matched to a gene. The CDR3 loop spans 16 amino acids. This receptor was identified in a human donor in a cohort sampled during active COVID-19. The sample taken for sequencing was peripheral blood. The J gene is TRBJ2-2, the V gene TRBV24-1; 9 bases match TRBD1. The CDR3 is CATSDGTGLNTGELFF. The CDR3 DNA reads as TGTGCCACCAGTGATGGGACAGGGCTTAACACCGGGGAGCTGTTTTTT.